The clone carrying this TCR beta chain was observed a handful of times. Its antigen is undetermined. This specimen comes from a study of T cells in Graves' hyperthyroidism and ophthalmopathy. The study, taken as a whole, reports: The authors' 13 V-J model separated ophthalmopathy from stable hyperthyroidism. Ophthalmopathy, as predicted by the model, came a median about six months after the prediction.

There are 15 residues in the CDR3. CDR1 and CDR2 from the germline V gene are LGHNA and YNFKEQ. Trimming pared 1 base from V and 5 bases from J, leaving 12 bases between. Pregnant or lactating patients were excluded, as were those with uncontrolled infection or other autoimmune disease. Amplified regions were TCR beta CDR3 sequences from RNA transcripts. The HTBI set primed first-round TCR CDR3 RT-PCR. TCRdb independently ran MiXCR on the multiplex PCR reads; one entry per CDR3 protein. Among about 590,000 distinct CDR3 sequences listed, approximately 14% were seen once. The receptor was isolated from a woman younger than 35 with Graves' ophthalmopathy. Sequencing used blood. The rearrangement links TRBV4-2 to TRBJ2-1; no reliable D call. The DNA of the CDR3 is TGTGCCAGCAGCCAAGGGTCGGGCAGTAACAATGAGCAGTTCTTC. It codes for CASSQGSGSNNEQFF.